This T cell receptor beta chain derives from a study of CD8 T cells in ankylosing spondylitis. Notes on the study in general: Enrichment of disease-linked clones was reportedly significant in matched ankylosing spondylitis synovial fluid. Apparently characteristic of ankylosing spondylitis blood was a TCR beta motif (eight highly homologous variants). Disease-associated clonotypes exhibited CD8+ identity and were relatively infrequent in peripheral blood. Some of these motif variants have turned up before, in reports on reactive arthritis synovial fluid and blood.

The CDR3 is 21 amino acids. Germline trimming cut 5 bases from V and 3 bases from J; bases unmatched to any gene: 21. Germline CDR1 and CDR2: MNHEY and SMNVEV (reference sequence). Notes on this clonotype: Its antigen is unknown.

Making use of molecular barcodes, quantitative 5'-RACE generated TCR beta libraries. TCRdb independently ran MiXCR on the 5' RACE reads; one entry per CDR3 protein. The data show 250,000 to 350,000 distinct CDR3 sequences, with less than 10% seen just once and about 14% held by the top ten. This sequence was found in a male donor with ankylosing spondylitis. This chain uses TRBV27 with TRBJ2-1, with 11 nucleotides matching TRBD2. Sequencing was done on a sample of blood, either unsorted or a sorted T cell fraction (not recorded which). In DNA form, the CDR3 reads TGTGCCAGCAGTCATCTTCGACTAGCGGGACCTCAAAATCTCTACTACAATGAGCAGTTCTTC. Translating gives CASSHLRLAGPQNLYYNEQFF.